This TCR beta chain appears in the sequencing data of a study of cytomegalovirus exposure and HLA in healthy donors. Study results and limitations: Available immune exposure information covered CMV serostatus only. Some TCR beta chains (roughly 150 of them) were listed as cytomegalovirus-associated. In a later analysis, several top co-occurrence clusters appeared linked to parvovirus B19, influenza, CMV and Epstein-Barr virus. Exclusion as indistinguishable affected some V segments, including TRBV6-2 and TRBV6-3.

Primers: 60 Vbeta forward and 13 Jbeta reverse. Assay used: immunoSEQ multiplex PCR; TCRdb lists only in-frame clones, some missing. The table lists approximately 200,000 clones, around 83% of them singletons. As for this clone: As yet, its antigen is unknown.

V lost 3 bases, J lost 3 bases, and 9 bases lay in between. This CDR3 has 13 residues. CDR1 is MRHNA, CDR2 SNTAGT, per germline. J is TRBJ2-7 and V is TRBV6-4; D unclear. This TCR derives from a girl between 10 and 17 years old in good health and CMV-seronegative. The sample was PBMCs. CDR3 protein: CASSEENGYEQYF. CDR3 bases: TGTGCCAGCAGTGAAGAGAATGGCTACGAGCAGTACTTC.